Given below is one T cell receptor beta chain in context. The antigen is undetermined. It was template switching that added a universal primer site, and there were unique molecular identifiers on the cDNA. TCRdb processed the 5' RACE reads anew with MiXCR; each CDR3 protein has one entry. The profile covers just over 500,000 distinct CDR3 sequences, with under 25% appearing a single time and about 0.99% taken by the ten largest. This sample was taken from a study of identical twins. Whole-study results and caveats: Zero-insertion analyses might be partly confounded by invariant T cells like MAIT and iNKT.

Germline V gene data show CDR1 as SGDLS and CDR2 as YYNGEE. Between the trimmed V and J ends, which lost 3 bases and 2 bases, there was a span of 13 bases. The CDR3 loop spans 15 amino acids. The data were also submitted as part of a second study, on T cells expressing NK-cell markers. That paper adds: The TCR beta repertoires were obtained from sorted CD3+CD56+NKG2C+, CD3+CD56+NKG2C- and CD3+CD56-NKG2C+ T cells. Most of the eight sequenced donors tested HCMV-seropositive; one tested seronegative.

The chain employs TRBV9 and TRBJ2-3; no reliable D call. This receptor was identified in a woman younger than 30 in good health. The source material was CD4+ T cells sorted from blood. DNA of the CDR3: TGTGCCAGCAGCGCGGATCCTCATATCACAGATACGCAGTATTTT. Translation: CASSADPHITDTQYF.